These 23 T cell receptor beta chains originate from one sample sequenced in a study of CD8 T cells in ankylosing spondylitis. Study-level findings and limits: Typical of ankylosing spondylitis blood, it appeared, was a TCR beta motif of under 10 highly homologous variants.

No antigen is known for these receptors. MiXCR, applied by TCRdb to the 5' RACE reads, yields one record per CDR3 protein. The data show about 220,000 distinct CDR3 sequences, with about 6.7% seen just once and 13% to 15% held by the top ten. Sequenced input: blood, either unsorted or a sorted T cell fraction (not recorded which). These receptors came from a male donor with ankylosing spondylitis.

This clonotype has ten or more counts. V and J are TRBV27 and TRBJ2-5; TRBD2 might be the D (5 bases). CDR1 is MNHEY, CDR2 SMNVEV, per germline (reference sequence). The CDR3 consists of 12 residues. Deletions cut 3 bases from V and 9 bases from J, with 11 bases between. For the CDR3, the DNA is TGTGCCAGCAGTTTTTCCGGGATGCCCCAGTACTTC. It encodes CASSFSGMPQYF.

This clonotype was seen ten or more times. The chain joins TRBV7-8 to TRBJ2-7, with D tentatively TRBD2 (7 bases). V shed 4 bases and J shed 5 bases, with 12 bases lying between them. The CDR3 consists of 13 residues. Germline values: CDR1 SGHVS, CDR2 FQNEAQ. The CDR3 region is CASSSWGGHEQYF. In DNA form, the CDR3 reads TGTGCCAGCAGCTCGTGGGGGGGGCACGAGCAGTACTTC. The whole variable domain, filled in from reference TRBV7-8 and TRBJ2-7, reads GAGVSQSPRYKVAKRGQDVALRCDPISGHVSLFWYQQALGQGPEFLTYFQNEAQLDKSGLPSDRFFAERPEGSVSTLKIQRTQQEDSAVYLCASSSWGGHEQYFGPGTRLTVT.

This clonotype showed up many times. The chain carries TRBV9 and TRBJ1-4; D remains unclear. Germline CDR1 is SGDLS and CDR2 is YYNGEE. Between the trimmed V and J ends, which lost 2 bases and 8 bases, there was a span of 13 bases. The CDR3 is 14 residues long. In DNA form, the CDR3 reads TGTGCCAGCAGCGTCCCCGGACGAGGAGAAAAACTGTTTTTT. Translation: CASSVPGRGEKLFF.

This clonotype was counted only a few times. This chain uses TRBV12-5 with TRBJ2-7; TRBD1 matches at 10 bases. Germline CDR1 is LGHNT and CDR2 is FRNRAP. CDR3 size: 17 residues. Unmatched junction bases numbered 10, after V lost 1 base and J lost 4 bases. CDR3 in amino acids: CASGLDPGGQGWYEQYF. CDR3 nucleotide sequence: TGTGCTAGTGGTTTGGATCCCGGGGGACAGGGGTGGTACGAGCAGTACTTC.

Many counts were recorded for this clonotype. CDR3 loop: CSVTGDTEAFF. CDR3 in DNA: TGCAGCGTAACAGGGGACACTGAAGCTTTCTTT. The chain recombines TRBV29-1 with TRBJ1-1, with 7 bases identical to TRBD1. Germline trimming cut 6 bases from V and 3 bases from J; bases unmatched to any gene: 1. This CDR3 has 11 residues. The V gene's germline CDR1 is SQVTM and CDR2 ANQGSEA.

The sample holds many counts of this clonotype. The chain carries TRBV7-9 and TRBJ2-3; D not resolved. The CDR3 consists of 13 residues. The V gene lost 5 bases and the J gene lost 0 bases, with 6 bases spanning the gap. Germline V lookup: CDR1 SEHNR, CDR2 FQNEAQ (reference sequence). The CDR3 sequence: CASSPGSTDTQYF. CDR3 bases: TGTGCCAGCAGCCCGGGTAGCACAGATACGCAGTATTTT.

The rearrangement joins TRBV7-9 to TRBJ2-7, with D hard to call. Germline V gives CDR1 SEHNR, CDR2 FQNEAQ (reference sequence). V was shortened by 0 bases and J by 2 bases, with 5 bases between the two germline ends. This CDR3 has 13 amino acids. The CDR3 bases are TGTGCCAGCAGCTTAGCGACTGCCTACGAGCAGTACTTC. Translation gives CASSLATAYEQYF.

This clonotype was counted ten times or more. V usage is TRBV13 and J usage is TRBJ2-7; 11 positions match TRBD2. There are 14 residues in the CDR3. J gave up 4 bases and V 3 bases, and 2 bases lay outside the gene matches. Germline CDR1 PRHDT, CDR2 FYEKMQ (reference sequence). CDR3 in DNA: TGTGCCAGCAGCTTGAGGACTAGCGGGTACGAGCAGTACTTC. Translation gives CASSLRTSGYEQYF. The full variable domain, rest sourced from reference TRBV13 and TRBJ2-7, is AAGVIQSPRHLIKEKRETATLKCYPIPRHDTVYWYQQGPGQDPQFLISFYEKMQSDKGSIPDRFSAQQFSDYHSELNMSSLELGDSALYFCASSLRTSGYEQYFGPGTRLTVT.

V is TRBV5-5 and J is TRBJ2-7, with 8 bases fitting TRBD1. CDR3 length: 14 residues. The junction had 3 bases not matched to a gene; V was cut back by 2 bases and J by 2 bases. The V gene's germline CDR1 is SGHKS and CDR2 YYEKEE (reference sequence). The CDR3 here is CASSLWDRTYEQYF. CDR3 DNA: TGTGCCAGCAGCTTATGGGACAGGACCTACGAGCAGTACTTC.

CDR3 sequence: CASSLRRDDGELFF. The CDR3 nucleotides are TGTGCCAGCAGCTTAAGGCGGGATGACGGGGAGCTGTTTTTT. The V and J genes are TRBV7-9 and TRBJ2-2; weak D call: TRBD2 (6 bases). V lost 2 bases to trimming and J lost 7 bases, with 11 bases between them. The CDR3 length is 14 residues. Germline lookup yields CDR1 SEHNR and CDR2 FQNEAQ (reference sequence).

This clonotype was observed many times. The genes are TRBV4-1 and TRBJ1-5, with 8 bases that match TRBD1. The CDR3 has 14 residues. V gave up 5 bases and J gave up 3 bases; unmatched junction bases: 3. CDR1 is MGHRA, CDR2 YSYEKL, per germline. The CDR3 DNA reads as TGCGCCAGCAGCAAGGACAGGGACAATCAGCCCCAGCATTTT. Protein product: CASSKDRDNQPQHF.

This clonotype was found a few times. The CDR3 spells CASSARTAGGIQYF. CDR3 bases: TGTGCCAGCAGCGCCCGGACAGCTGGGGGCATTCAGTACTTC. The chain carries TRBV9 and TRBJ2-4, with D perhaps matching TRBD1 (6 bases). This CDR3 spans 14 amino acids. In germline, CDR1 is SGDLS, CDR2 YYNGEE. The V end lost 3 bases, the J end lost 9 bases, and 16 bases lay between the germline ends. Full variable domain (missing parts from reference TRBV9 and TRBJ2-4): DSGVTQTPKHLITATGQRVTLRCSPRSGDLSVYWYQQSLDQGLQFLIQYYNGEERAKGNILERFSAQQFPDLHSELNLSSLELGDSALYFCASSARTAGGIQYFGAGTRLSVL.

This clonotype was seen ten or more times. This chain uses TRBV11-2 with TRBJ2-3; 14 positions match TRBD2. The CDR3 runs 18 residues. The germline V gene encodes CDR1 SGHAT and CDR2 FQNNGV. The ends lost 5 bases at V and 0 bases at J; junction bases unmatched: 7. CDR3 region: CASSRVTSGRGSTDTQYF. CDR3 bases: TGTGCCAGCAGCCGTGTGACTAGCGGGAGGGGTAGCACAGATACGCAGTATTTT.

This clonotype was observed many times. The V gene is TRBV28, the J gene TRBJ2-7; D might be TRBD1 or TRBD2, each matching 6 bases. Germline CDR1 is MDHEN and CDR2 is SYDVKM. This CDR3 region has 14 residues. Between the trimmed V and J ends, which lost 2 bases and 4 bases, there was a span of 12 bases. The CDR3 here is CASSLAGGGYEQYF. In DNA, the CDR3 is TGTGCCAGCAGTTTAGCCGGGGGCGGATACGAGCAGTACTTC.

This clonotype occurred many times. V usage is TRBV2 and J usage is TRBJ1-5; tentatively, D is TRBD1 (5 bases). Germline lookup yields CDR1 SNHLY and CDR2 FYNNEI. The CDR3 totals 13 residues. Trimming removed 4 bases at V and 6 bases at J, with 10 bases between. Here the CDR3 DNA reads TGTGCCAGCAGTGCACCAGGGAGTCAGCCCCAGCATTTT. Residues: CASSAPGSQPQHF. Complete variable domain (other parts from reference TRBV2 and TRBJ1-5): EPEVTQTPSHQVTQMGQEVILRCVPISNHLYFYWYRQILGQKVEFLVSFYNNEISEKSEIFDDQFSVERPDGSNFTLKIRSTKLEDSAMYFCASSAPGSQPQHFGDGTRLSIL.

This clonotype showed up many times. This sequence joins TRBV24-1 and TRBJ2-7; D is tentatively TRBD1 or TRBD2 (5 bases each). Germline-derived CDR1 and CDR2 are KGHDR and SFDVKD. This CDR3 comprises 14 residues. The V end was cut by 4 bases, the J end by 3 bases, with 12 bases between. CDR3 in DNA: TGTGCCACCAGTGAATCGGGACCGAACTACGAGCAGTACTTC. Its translation: CATSESGPNYEQYF.

The sample holds many counts of this clonotype. The chain employs TRBV9 and TRBJ2-5; 8 nucleotides align to TRBD2. Germline V lookup: CDR1 SGDLS, CDR2 YYNGEE. Trimming took 3 bases from V and 0 from J; bases not matched to a gene: 13. This CDR3 comprises 18 residues. CDR3 region: CASSDRGRRGEYQETQYF. The CDR3 bases are TGTGCCAGCAGCGATAGAGGGCGGCGGGGGGAGTACCAAGAGACCCAGTACTTC.

A few counts support this clonotype. The rearrangement uses TRBV28 and TRBJ2-7; D possibly corresponds to TRBD2 (6 bases). This CDR3 spans 14 amino acids. The germline V gene encodes CDR1 MDHEN and CDR2 SYDVKM. V was pared by 3 bases and J by 7 bases, with 16 bases between. Here the CDR3 DNA reads TGTGCCAGCAGTTTCCCACCGGGAGATGGAGAGCAGTACTTC. Translated, it gives CASSFPPGDGEQYF.

Many counts were recorded for this clonotype. The V and J genes are TRBV6-2 or TRBV6-3 and TRBJ2-1; 9 nucleotides agree with TRBD2. The CDR3 covers 16 residues. Trimming took 0 bases from V and 3 from J; bases not matched to a gene: 3. The V gene's germline CDR1 is MNHEY and CDR2 SVGEGT. The CDR3 DNA sequence: TGTGCCAGCAGTTACTCGATTAGCGGGGGCTACAATGAGCAGTTCTTC. Its protein is CASSYSISGGYNEQFF.

This clonotype was recorded at least ten times. This sequence joins TRBV7-9 and TRBJ2-3; D uncertain. Germline lookup yields CDR1 SEHNR and CDR2 FQNEAQ (reference sequence). With 1 base removed from V and 5 bases from J, the gap between germline ends came to 7 bases. CDR3 length: 13 amino acids. The CDR3 DNA is TGTGCCAGCAGCTTAGAATTACGAGATACGCAGTATTTT. It encodes CASSLELRDTQYF.

This clonotype was counted between two and nine times. This chain connects TRBV12-3 or TRBV12-4 to TRBJ2-7; 8 bases agree with TRBD2. The CDR3 contains 11 residues. Germline trimming cut 10 bases from V and 7 bases from J; bases unmatched to any gene: 6. CDR3 bases: TGTGCCATCTTGGCGGGGGGTGAGCAGTACTTC. Amino acids: CAILAGGEQYF.

The rearrangement joins TRBV6-5 to TRBJ2-1; D unresolved. The V end was cut by 0 bases, the J end by 3 bases, with 15 bases between. Germline V lookup: CDR1 MNHEY, CDR2 SVGAGI. CDR3 length equals 17 residues. The CDR3 reads CASSYSSMGRIYNEQFF. Written as DNA, the CDR3 is TGTGCCAGCAGTTACTCGAGTATGGGCAGAATCTACAATGAGCAGTTCTTC.

The chain couples TRBV3-1 to TRBJ2-5; 8 bases line up with TRBD2. The junction had 15 bases not matched to a gene; V was cut back by 4 bases and J by 5 bases. The CDR3 is 17 amino acids. Germline assignment: CDR1 LGHDT and CDR2 YNNKEL (reference sequence). CDR3 nucleotides: TGTGCCAGCAGCCCCCGGTGGGTAGCGGGATCTGACGAGACCCAGTACTTC. Its translation is CASSPRWVAGSDETQYF.